This passage covers 25 T cell receptor beta chains from one sample sequenced in a study of blood T cell repertoires in COVID-19. Sequenced by immunoSEQ multiplex PCR; TCRdb stores in-frame clones only, minus some. Here the sample spans 300,000 to 400,000 clones, approximately 91% being singletons. The sample comprised peripheral blood. The receptor set was obtained from a woman aged 70-85 years with COVID-19, enrolled during active disease.

The chain has TRBV7-9 and TRBJ2-1, with a tentative D call TRBD1 (6 bases). CDR3 length: 13 amino acids. Germline CDR1 and CDR2: SEHNR and FQNEAQ (reference sequence). Trimming took 6 bases from V and 6 from J, leaving 12 bases between them. The CDR3 sequence: CASSNRVVNEQFF. For the CDR3, the DNA is TGTGCCAGCAGTAACAGGGTTGTCAATGAGCAGTTCTTC.

The chain uses TRBV28 and TRBJ1-2; D gene uncertain. CDR1 and CDR2 (germline): MDHEN, SYDVKM. V lost 3 bases and J lost 6, with 8 bases in between. The CDR3 spans 12 residues. The CDR3 loop is CASSFWTDGYTF. In DNA, the CDR3 is TGTGCCAGCAGTTTTTGGACTGATGGCTACACCTTC.

The chain uses TRBV6-2 or TRBV6-3 and TRBJ1-1; D is perhaps TRBD1 (6 bases). The CDR3 totals 16 residues. With 2 bases removed from V and 0 bases from J, the gap between germline ends came to 13 bases. In germline, CDR1 is MNHEY, CDR2 SVGEGT. The CDR3 nucleotides are TGTGCCAGCAGTTACCCTTTACAGGGAATGAACACTGAAGCTTTCTTT. It is translated as CASSYPLQGMNTEAFF.

This clone is a singleton in its sample. This rearrangement joins TRBV28 to TRBJ1-5; 8 nucleotides agree with TRBD1. Unmatched junction bases numbered 13, after V lost 3 bases and J lost 3 bases. This CDR3 has 18 residues. Germline assignment: CDR1 MDHEN and CDR2 SYDVKM. This CDR3 reads CASSFDGQGEVDNQPQHF. CDR3 coding DNA: TGTGCCAGCAGTTTCGACGGACAGGGAGAGGTGGACAATCAGCCCCAGCATTTT.

The chain recombines TRBV9 with TRBJ1-2; 8 nucleotides align to TRBD1. J gave up 4 bases and V 3 bases, and 5 bases lay outside the gene matches. The CDR3 extends over 14 amino acids. Germline V gene sequence: CDR1 SGDLS, CDR2 YYNGEE. CDR3 sequence: CASSAGQGTYGYTF. Written as DNA, the CDR3 is TGTGCCAGCAGCGCAGGACAGGGAACCTATGGCTACACCTTC.

The rearrangement joins TRBV28 to TRBJ2-7; 7 nucleotides align to TRBD2. The trim removed 8 bases at V and 0 bases at J, leaving 10 bases unmatched. The germline gives CDR1 MDHEN, CDR2 SYDVKM. The CDR3 spans 15 residues. In DNA form, the CDR3 reads TGTGCCAGCGGGGGAGCGGGGATCAGCTCCTACGAGCAGTACTTC. Encoded protein: CASGGAGISSYEQYF.

This clone was found a few times. J is TRBJ2-1 and V is TRBV5-6, with D possibly matching TRBD1 (5 bases). Looked up from germline, CDR1 is SGHDT and CDR2 is YYEEEE. The CDR3 consists of 15 residues. V lost 2 bases to trimming and J lost 4 bases, with 13 bases between them. Written as DNA, the CDR3 is TGTGCCAGCAGCTTAAGGGGTTTGCTTTACAATGAGCAGTTCTTC. Encoded protein: CASSLRGLLYNEQFF.

J is TRBJ2-5 and V is TRBV10-3, with D tentatively TRBD2 (5 bases). The CDR3 length is 13 residues. The V and J ends lost 7 bases and 3 bases respectively, with 12 bases between them. Germline V gives CDR1 ENHRY, CDR2 SYGVKD. The CDR3 bases are TGTGCCATCACCAGCGGAGCTGAAGAGACCCAGTACTTC. Translated, it gives CAITSGAEETQYF.

The gene calls are TRBV4-2 and TRBJ1-2; D uncertain. Trimming took off 4 bases at V and 4 bases at J, with 13 bases between the two ends. The germline gives CDR1 LGHNA, CDR2 YNFKEQ. The CDR3 sequence is 14 residues long. The CDR3 sequence: CASSPSYDFYGYTF. The CDR3 DNA is TGTGCCAGCAGCCCCTCCTATGATTTCTATGGCTACACCTTC.

This chain links TRBV29-1 with TRBJ2-2; a weak D match, TRBD1 (6 bases). Per germline, CDR1 SQVTM and CDR2 ANQGSEA. The V gene lost 5 bases and the J gene lost 1 base, with 11 bases spanning the gap. The CDR3 runs 14 residues. The CDR3 coding sequence is TGCAGCGTTCACGGCAGGGGGAACACCGGGGAGCTGTTTTTT. The encoded protein is CSVHGRGNTGELFF.

This clone came up once. The V call is TRBV19, the J call TRBJ1-5; D is undetermined. Germline V lookup: CDR1 LNHDA, CDR2 SQIVND (reference sequence). The germline V and J ends were trimmed by 5 bases and 0 bases, with 11 bases remaining between them. CDR3 size: 15 residues. CDR3 sequence: CASSRGWGSNQPQHF. The CDR3 DNA sequence: TGTGCCAGTAGTCGAGGGTGGGGTAGCAATCAGCCCCAGCATTTT. Using reference TRBV19 and TRBJ1-5 for the parts outside the CDR3, the full variable domain is DGGITQSPKYLFRKEGQNVTLSCEQNLNHDAMYWYRQDPGQGLRLIYYSQIVNDFQKGDIAEGYSVSREKKESFPLTVTSAQKNPTAFYLCASSRGWGSNQPQHFGDGTRLSIL.

This chain uses TRBV4-3 with TRBJ1-1; D might be TRBD1 (5 bases). Germline loops: CDR1 LGHNA, CDR2 YSLEER. The length of the CDR3 is 17 residues. The V and J ends lost 1 base and 5 bases respectively, with 20 bases between them. CDR3 DNA: TGCGCCAGCAGCCAAGTAAGTCGTGGAGGGGTTGGAACTGAAGCTTTCTTT. Protein: CASSQVSRGGVGTEAFF.

The gene calls are TRBV7-9 and TRBJ2-7; 8 bases line up with TRBD1. The CDR3 runs to 16 residues. The J segment lost 9 bases and the V segment lost 5 bases, leaving 18 bases of the junction unmatched. Germline CDR1 and CDR2: SEHNR and FQNEAQ (reference sequence). The CDR3 sequence is CASSPSRTGTSYGQYF. The CDR3 nucleotides are TGTGCCAGCAGCCCCTCTAGGACAGGGACCTCCTATGGGCAGTACTTC.

Only one count was recorded for this clone. The chain carries TRBV3-1 (or the pseudogene TRBV3-2) and TRBJ1-1, with D tentatively TRBD1 (6 bases). The CDR3 contains 16 residues. Germline V lookup: CDR1 LGHDT, CDR2 YNNKEL (reference sequence). With 0 bases removed from V and 1 base from J, the gap between germline ends came to 12 bases. CDR3 sequence: CASSQDYRAKNTEAFF. The CDR3 DNA follows: TGTGCCAGCAGCCAAGATTACAGGGCTAAGAACACTGAAGCTTTCTTT.

This chain joins TRBV7-6 and TRBJ1-6; perhaps TRBD1 as D (6 bases). CDR1 and CDR2 (germline): SGHVS, FNYEAQ. Deletions cut 0 bases from V and 0 bases from J, with 12 bases between. The CDR3 runs to 18 residues. CDR3 nucleotides: TGTGCCAGCAGCTTAGCGGAGGCAGGGGTCTCCTATAATTCACCCCTCCACTTT. Protein sequence: CASSLAEAGVSYNSPLHF.

This chain joins TRBV29-1 and TRBJ2-2, with D possibly TRBD2 on 7 matching bases. The CDR3 sequence is 14 residues long. Per the germline V gene, CDR1 is SQVTM and CDR2 is ANQGSEA. Trimming pared 5 bases from V and 7 bases from J, leaving 17 bases between. Here the CDR3 reads CSVQVGGPGGELFF. CDR3 nucleotides: TGCAGCGTTCAGGTGGGGGGGCCCGGCGGGGAGCTGTTTTTT.

The CDR3 spells CASMGGARDTEAFF. The CDR3 region has the DNA TGTGCCAGTATGGGAGGGGCTCGTGACACTGAAGCTTTCTTT. The rearrangement links TRBV19 to TRBJ1-1, with D perhaps TRBD1 (5 bases). This CDR3 has 14 amino acids. The germline CDR1 and CDR2 sequences are LNHDA and SQIVND (reference sequence). V was pared by 7 bases and J by 3 bases, with 15 bases between.

The chain uses TRBV7-2 and TRBJ1-4, with 9 positions matching TRBD1. J was trimmed by 5 bases and V by 5 bases; bases with no gene match: 6. The CDR3 consists of 15 residues. CDR1 is SGHTA and CDR2 is FQGNSA in the germline V gene. The CDR3 loop reads CASSRPGQGNEKLFF. CDR3 nucleotide sequence: TGTGCCAGCAGCAGACCGGGACAGGGCAATGAAAAACTGTTTTTT.

The gene calls are TRBV6-5 and TRBJ1-1, with a tentative D call TRBD1 (5 bases). Per germline, CDR1 MNHEY and CDR2 SVGAGI. Trimming pared 4 bases from V and 4 bases from J, leaving 19 bases between. The CDR3 is 16 amino acids. In DNA form, the CDR3 reads TGTGCCAGCAGTTTCGACCCGGGGGGTGGGGGCACTGAAGCTTTCTTT. Translation: CASSFDPGGGGTEAFF.

This sequence joins TRBV24-1 and TRBJ2-2; 10 bases agree with TRBD1. The CDR3 spans 17 residues. The trim removed 5 bases at V and 0 bases at J, leaving 5 bases unmatched. The germline V gene has CDR1 KGHDR and CDR2 SFDVKD. CDR3 bases: TGTGCCACCAGTGCCGGGGGACAGGGGCCGAACACCGGGGAGCTGTTTTTT. As protein: CATSAGGQGPNTGELFF.

This clone was seen a handful of times. The chain joins TRBV6-5 to TRBJ1-1, with D perhaps TRBD1 (6 bases). V was trimmed by 6 bases and J by 4 bases, leaving 15 bases between them. The CDR3 is 14 residues long. Germline V gene data show CDR1 as MNHEY and CDR2 as SVGAGI. The CDR3 spells CASRPPTGLTEAFF. The CDR3, as DNA: TGTGCCAGCAGACCTCCAACAGGGCTCACTGAAGCTTTCTTT.

V is TRBV30 and J is TRBJ1-5; D not resolved. The CDR3 contains 13 residues. CDR1 is GTSNPN, CDR2 SVGIG, per germline (reference sequence). V was shortened by 0 bases and J by 2 bases, with 5 bases between the two germline ends. For the CDR3, the DNA is TGTGCCTGGAGTGTACTGGGCAATCAGCCCCAGCATTTT. Residues: CAWSVLGNQPQHF.

This CDR3 reads CASTPGRGGYGYTF. CDR3 coding DNA: TGTGCCAGCACGCCGGGGAGGGGAGGCTATGGCTACACCTTC. The chain has TRBV5-8 and TRBJ1-2; D may be TRBD1 (5 bases). In germline, CDR1 is SGHTS, CDR2 YDEGEE. The V end lost 6 bases, the J end lost 4 bases, and 16 bases lay between the germline ends. The CDR3 covers 14 residues.

The chain carries TRBV28 and TRBJ1-1, with 10 bases that match TRBD1. With V trimmed by 3 bases and J by 7 bases, 2 bases remained unmatched. Germline CDR1 and CDR2: MDHEN and SYDVKM. This CDR3 is 13 amino acids long. CDR3 in amino acids: CASSFRDRGEAFF. The CDR3 nucleotides are TGTGCCAGCAGTTTCCGGGACAGGGGTGAAGCTTTCTTT.

The CDR3 nucleotides are TGTGCCAGTAGTTACGGGGCTGGGACTAGCACAGATACGCAGTATTTT. It specifies CASSYGAGTSTDTQYF. This chain connects TRBV19 to TRBJ2-3; a possible D gene is TRBD2 (6 bases). The V and J ends lost 5 bases and 0 bases respectively, with 15 bases between them. This CDR3 region has 16 residues. From germline, CDR1 is LNHDA and CDR2 SQIVND (reference sequence). The full variable domain, completed using reference TRBV19 and TRBJ2-3, is DGGITQSPKYLFRKEGQNVTLSCEQNLNHDAMYWYRQDPGQGLRLIYYSQIVNDFQKGDIAEGYSVSREKKESFPLTVTSAQKNPTAFYLCASSYGAGTSTDTQYFGPGTRLTVL.